The 17 T cell receptor beta chains below come from one sample, sequenced in a study of CD8 T cells in Susac syndrome. The RNA input was 0.5 to 1 ug, and it was reverse transcribed with random hexamers. TCRdb used MiXCR to reprocess the immunoSEQ multiplex PCR reads, holding one entry per CDR3 protein. The data show 100,000 to 150,000 distinct CDR3 sequences, around 96% seen once. Sequencing was carried out using CD8+ T cells from PBMCs. The receptors were sampled from a human donor with Susac syndrome.

The CDR3 loop reads CASSLALVADNEQFF. Written as DNA, the CDR3 is TGTGCCAGCAGCTTAGCGTTGGTAGCGGACAATGAGCAGTTCTTC. The V and J genes are TRBV7-9 and TRBJ2-1, with D possibly TRBD2 on 6 matching bases. Germline CDR1 SEHNR, CDR2 FQNEAQ (reference sequence). CDR3 length equals 15 residues. The V gene lost 0 bases and the J gene lost 5 bases, with 11 bases spanning the gap.

The chain employs TRBV20-1 and TRBJ1-5; D ambiguous. Germline CDR1 reads DFQATT; CDR2 reads SNEGSKA (reference sequence). Trimming stripped 3 bases from V and 3 bases from J, with 12 bases between. This CDR3 has 14 amino acids. Here the CDR3 reads CSARAGVVNQPQHF. The CDR3 coding sequence is TGCAGTGCTAGGGCCGGTGTTGTCAATCAGCCCCAGCATTTT.

This clonotype was seen once. The rearrangement uses TRBV29-1 and TRBJ2-3; D perhaps matches TRBD2 (6 bases). The CDR3 length is 14 residues. V was cut by 3 bases and J by 4 bases, with 14 bases left in between. Germline V gene lookup returns CDR1 SQVTM and CDR2 ANQGSEA. DNA of the CDR3: TGCAGCGTTGATTCGGGGGACCGAGCAGATACGCAGTATTTT. Amino acid sequence: CSVDSGDRADTQYF.

V usage is TRBV11-2 and J usage is TRBJ1-1; tentative D call: TRBD1 (5 bases). Trimming shortened V by 1 base and J by 4 bases, and 13 bases separated the two germline ends. The length of the CDR3 is 15 residues. Germline-derived CDR1 and CDR2 are SGHAT and FQNNGV. CDR3 in amino acids: CASSLGNSGATEAFF. The CDR3 nucleotides are TGTGCCAGCAGCTTAGGTAACTCCGGGGCCACTGAAGCTTTCTTT.

This clonotype has a single count. The V gene is TRBV4-1, the J gene TRBJ2-2, with 7 bases fitting TRBD1. CDR3 length: 16 amino acids. V lost 4 bases, J lost 2 bases, and 7 bases stayed unmatched. CDR1 and CDR2 from the germline V gene are MGHRA and YSYEKL. This CDR3 is CASSLAGTVNTGELFF. In DNA form, the CDR3 reads TGCGCCAGCAGCCTTGCCGGGACAGTTAACACCGGGGAGCTGTTTTTT.

For the CDR3, the DNA is TGTGCCAGCAGCATGGGACAGGGAGCTAACTATGGCTACACCTTC. Translated, it gives CASSMGQGANYGYTF. The gene calls are TRBV7-8 and TRBJ1-2; TRBD1 aligns across 9 bases. Germline lookup yields CDR1 SGHVS and CDR2 FQNEAQ. This CDR3 contains 15 residues. The J segment lost 0 bases and the V segment lost 5 bases, leaving 4 bases of the junction unmatched.

This chain links TRBV20-1 with TRBJ2-3; 10 positions match TRBD2. V trimming: 4 bases; J trimming: 0 bases; junction bases outside the gene matches: 1. CDR3 length: 14 amino acids. Germline V gives CDR1 DFQATT, CDR2 SNEGSKA (reference sequence). CDR3 in amino acids: CSAKAGGSTDTQYF. Here the CDR3 DNA reads TGCAGTGCTAAAGCGGGAGGGAGCACAGATACGCAGTATTTT.

The V call is TRBV6-5, the J call TRBJ2-7; 10 bases fit TRBD1. This CDR3 is 12 amino acids long. Germline V lookup: CDR1 MNHEY, CDR2 SVGAGI. With 6 bases clipped from V and 6 bases from J, the junction kept 2 bases outside the gene matches. The CDR3 is CASRGTGVEQYF. CDR3 in DNA: TGTGCCAGCAGGGGGACAGGGGTCGAGCAGTACTTC.

The chain uses TRBV27 and TRBJ2-5, with TRBD1 matching over 10 bases. The CDR3 consists of 14 residues. Germline V lookup: CDR1 MNHEY, CDR2 SMNVEV (reference sequence). Germline trimming cut 3 bases from V and 4 bases from J; bases unmatched to any gene: 2. The CDR3 DNA reads TGTGCCAGCAGTTTGGACAGGGGGGGAGAGACCCAGTACTTC. Its protein is CASSLDRGGETQYF.

The V gene is TRBV29-1, the J gene TRBJ2-7; perhaps TRBD1 as D (5 bases). CDR3 size: 11 residues. V was shortened by 4 bases and J by 2 bases, with 6 bases between the two germline ends. The germline gives CDR1 SQVTM, CDR2 ANQGSEA. CDR3 residues: CSVVTAYEQYF. CDR3 coding DNA: TGCAGCGTTGTGACAGCCTACGAGCAGTACTTC.

The CDR3 coding sequence is TGTGCCAGCAGTTGGGGGAATAATTCACCCCTCCACTTT. It is translated as CASSWGNNSPLHF. The V call is TRBV27, the J call TRBJ1-6, with D possibly TRBD1 on 5 matching bases. The germline gives CDR1 MNHEY, CDR2 SMNVEV (reference sequence). Between the trimmed V and J ends, which lost 4 bases and 5 bases, there was a span of 6 bases. CDR3 size: 13 residues.

The chain employs TRBV5-6 and TRBJ2-7, with 9 positions matching TRBD2. This CDR3 comprises 15 residues. V shed 2 bases and J 4 bases; nucleotides not matched to a gene: 7. Germline CDR1 and CDR2: SGHDT and YYEEEE. CDR3: CASSFRGGGAYEQYF. CDR3 nucleotide sequence: TGTGCCAGCAGCTTTCGTGGCGGGGGGGCTTACGAGCAGTACTTC.

The rearrangement joins TRBV5-1 to TRBJ1-1; TRBD1 agrees at 9 bases. V gave up 2 bases and J gave up 3 bases; unmatched junction bases: 5. Looked up from germline, CDR1 is SGHRS and CDR2 is YFSETQ. CDR3 length: 15 residues. The CDR3 is CASSLTGGTYTEAFF. The CDR3 DNA is TGCGCCAGCAGCTTAACAGGGGGCACGTACACTGAAGCTTTCTTT.

This chain joins TRBV29-1 and TRBJ2-3; D could derive from TRBD1 or TRBD2 (5 bases each). The CDR3 is 15 residues long. The germline V gene has CDR1 SQVTM and CDR2 ANQGSEA. Trimming stripped 2 bases from V and 6 bases from J, with 18 bases between. For the CDR3, the DNA is TGCAGCGTTGAATTCCGGGACCTGGGTACCGATACGCAGTATTTT. Residues: CSVEFRDLGTDTQYF.

The chain uses TRBV4-2 and TRBJ2-3; the D gene is possibly TRBD2 (6 bases). The CDR3 totals 14 residues. V was pared by 4 bases and J by 6 bases, with 14 bases between. Germline loops: CDR1 LGHNA, CDR2 YNFKEQ. The CDR3 is CASSLSGWWDTQYF. The CDR3 bases are TGTGCCAGCAGCCTGAGCGGGTGGTGGGATACGCAGTATTTT.

This chain joins TRBV24-1 and TRBJ1-1; D is possibly TRBD1 (6 bases). The CDR3 runs 13 residues. Between the trimmed V and J ends, which lost 3 bases and 8 bases, there was a span of 12 bases. Per the germline V gene, CDR1 is KGHDR and CDR2 is SFDVKD. The CDR3 spells CATSDTKTGEAFF. The CDR3 DNA reads as TGTGCCACCAGTGATACTAAGACAGGAGAAGCTTTCTTT.

This chain connects TRBV7-9 to TRBJ2-5; D possibly corresponds to TRBD2 (6 bases). The CDR3 extends over 14 amino acids. Germline V gene lookup returns CDR1 SEHNR and CDR2 FQNEAQ (reference sequence). Trimming stripped 10 bases from V and 5 bases from J, with 20 bases between. The CDR3 DNA follows: TGTGCCACCGGGGGACTGCAAGAGGCGGAGACCCAGTACTTC. Amino acid sequence: CATGGLQEAETQYF.